These 30 T cell receptor beta chains originate from one sample sequenced in a study of cytomegalovirus exposure and HLA in healthy donors. The PCR was carried out with 60 Vbeta primers and 13 Jbeta primers. The data were produced by immunoSEQ multiplex PCR, yet TCRdb's version contains in-frame clones alone and is incomplete. This table holds 100,000 to 120,000 clones, 80% found once. The sequenced sample was PBMCs. The receptors shown here come from an older woman in good health and CMV-seropositive.

The V call is TRBV27, the J call TRBJ2-7; possibly TRBD2 for D (6 bases). Trimming removed 6 bases from V and 3 bases from J, with 27 bases in between. The CDR3 is made up of 18 amino acids. Germline V lookup: CDR1 MNHEY, CDR2 SMNVEV (reference sequence). CDR3 loop: CASSALLAFPSIVYEQYF. DNA for the CDR3: TGTGCCAGCAGCGCTCTACTAGCTTTTCCTTCTATTGTCTACGAGCAGTACTTC.

The rearrangement links TRBV7-6 to TRBJ2-1; 11 nucleotides agree with TRBD2. This CDR3 has 12 amino acids. Germline CDR1 and CDR2: SGHVS and FNYEAQ. The J segment lost 15 bases and the V segment lost 5 bases, leaving 6 bases of the junction unmatched. The CDR3: CASSMTSGIAFF. CDR3 bases: TGTGCCAGCAGCATGACTAGCGGGATTGCGTTCTTC.

The chain couples TRBV5-1 to TRBJ1-3; D might be TRBD1 (5 bases). Germline V gene sequence: CDR1 SGHRS, CDR2 YFSETQ. With 0 bases removed from V and 0 bases from J, the gap between germline ends came to 10 bases. The CDR3 runs to 16 residues. The CDR3 sequence is CASSLAYDSSGNTIYF. CDR3 nucleotides: TGCGCCAGCAGCTTGGCCTATGACAGCTCTGGAAACACCATATATTTT.

The gene calls are TRBV7-9 and TRBJ1-4; 7 bases match TRBD1. The germline V gene has CDR1 SEHNR and CDR2 FQNEAQ (reference sequence). This CDR3 contains 19 residues. Trimming took 4 bases from V and 0 from J; bases not matched to a gene: 14. CDR3 in DNA: TGTGCCAGCAGCTCGGCCATACAGGGGCCGGGGGCAACTAATGAAAAACTGTTTTTT. It translates to CASSSAIQGPGATNEKLFF.

This clone was detected a few times. The chain couples TRBV5-1 to TRBJ1-1; 7 nucleotides align to TRBD1. Germline V gene lookup returns CDR1 SGHRS and CDR2 YFSETQ. The CDR3 has 14 amino acids. Losses at the gene ends were 4 bases for V and 4 bases for J; bases not matched to a gene: 7. The CDR3 DNA reads as TGCGCCAGCAGCCCCAACAGGGGTCGCACTGAAGCTTTCTTT. Protein sequence: CASSPNRGRTEAFF.

The rearrangement joins TRBV7-9 to TRBJ2-4; D perhaps matches TRBD1 (6 bases). Trimming removed 5 bases from V and 6 bases from J, with 11 bases in between. Germline-derived CDR1 and CDR2 are SEHNR and FQNEAQ (reference sequence). The CDR3 is 13 amino acids. The CDR3 loop is CASSDTGTNIQYF. The CDR3 DNA follows: TGTGCCAGCAGCGACACAGGGACAAACATTCAGTACTTC.

V is TRBV19 and J is TRBJ2-1; 7 bases align to TRBD2. With 5 bases clipped from V and 2 bases from J, the junction kept 9 bases outside the gene matches. Germline lookup yields CDR1 LNHDA and CDR2 SQIVND (reference sequence). The CDR3 length is 16 residues. CDR3 nucleotide sequence: TGTGCCAGTAGTCCCTTTGCGGGGAGGGCCTACAATGAGCAGTTCTTC. This encodes CASSPFAGRAYNEQFF.

V gene TRBV7-3 combines with J gene TRBJ2-2; D remains ambiguous. Per germline, CDR1 SGHTA and CDR2 FQGTGA. The CDR3 has 14 amino acids. V gave up 1 base and J gave up 2 bases, with 5 bases separating them. The CDR3 protein is CASSLMGNTGELFF. CDR3 nucleotides: TGTGCCAGCAGCTTAATGGGCAACACCGGGGAGCTGTTTTTT.

V usage is TRBV2 and J usage is TRBJ2-7; D not resolved. The V end was cut by 8 bases, the J end by 1 base, with 12 bases between. The CDR3 spans 13 residues. The germline CDR1 and CDR2 sequences are SNHLY and FYNNEI. The CDR3 is CASVPSRSYEQYF. The CDR3 bases are TGTGCCAGCGTACCTAGTCGGTCCTACGAGCAGTACTTC.

This clone has just one count. This sequence joins TRBV27 and TRBJ2-7, with 7 bases fitting TRBD2. Germline CDR1 reads MNHEY; CDR2 reads SMNVEV (reference sequence). The CDR3 is 16 amino acids. Trimming took 5 bases from V and 1 from J; bases not matched to a gene: 11. The CDR3 DNA reads TGTGCCAGCAGTCCCCATGGACTAGATTGGTCCTACGAGCAGTACTTC. It specifies CASSPHGLDWSYEQYF.

V usage is TRBV27 and J usage is TRBJ1-5; no clear D gene. The CDR3 consists of 15 residues. The germline V and J ends were trimmed by 3 bases and 2 bases, with 11 bases remaining between them. Per the germline V gene, CDR1 is MNHEY and CDR2 is SMNVEV (reference sequence). The CDR3 bases are TGTGCCAGCAGTTTGGTGGGAGGCGGCAATCAGCCCCAGCATTTT. It yields the protein CASSLVGGGNQPQHF.

This clone came up a few times. The chain couples TRBV5-6 to TRBJ2-5; 7 bases agree with TRBD1. The DNA end lines up better with TRBJ2-7; the J call may be wrong. Germline values: CDR1 SGHDT, CDR2 YYEEEE. The CDR3 runs 15 residues. CDR3 bases: TGTGCCAGCAGCTTGTGGGACAGACTTAACTACGAGCAGTACTTC. Translation gives CASSLWDRLNYEQYF.

This clone was recorded at least ten times. J is TRBJ2-1 and V is TRBV30; D uncertain. The CDR3 has 11 residues. Trimming left V 2 bases short and J 11 bases short, with 10 bases between. CDR1 is GTSNPN, CDR2 SVGIG, per germline (reference sequence). The CDR3 DNA sequence: TGTGCCTGGAGTCCCGCCAACAAGCAGTTCTTC. This translates into CAWSPANKQFF. Combining the CDR3 with reference TRBV30 and TRBJ2-1 gives the whole variable domain SQTIHQWPATLVQPVGSPLSLECTVEGTSNPNLYWYRQAAGRGLQLLFYSVGIGQISSEVPQNLSASRPQDRQFILSSKKLLLSDSGFYLCAWSPANKQFFGPGTRLTVL.

The DNA for the CDR3 is TGTGCCAGCAGATGGACTAGCTCCTACAATGAGCAGTTCTTC. It encodes CASRWTSSYNEQFF. This chain links TRBV2 with TRBJ2-1; 7 positions agree with TRBD2. With V trimmed by 6 bases and J by 0 bases, 2 bases remained unmatched. The germline V gene encodes CDR1 SNHLY and CDR2 FYNNEI. The CDR3 is 14 amino acids.

The table lists this clone with a count of one. V and J are TRBV7-9 and TRBJ1-1, with D perhaps matching TRBD1 (5 bases). Germline-derived CDR1 and CDR2 are SEHNR and FQNEAQ (reference sequence). This CDR3 region has 12 residues. CDR3 amino acids: CAIGGLNTEAFF. Written as DNA, the CDR3 is TGTGCTATCGGGGGATTGAACACTGAAGCTTTCTTT.

This chain links TRBV7-9 with TRBJ1-5; D gene uncertain. The CDR3 runs to 16 residues. Trimming stripped 5 bases from V and 0 bases from J, with 14 bases between. CDR1 and CDR2 (germline): SEHNR, FQNEAQ (reference sequence). CDR3 sequence reads: CASSLFLGGSNQPQHF. CDR3 nucleotides: TGTGCCAGCAGCCTATTTCTCGGAGGTAGCAATCAGCCCCAGCATTTT.

In this sample, this clone turned up once. The chain links TRBV29-1 to TRBJ1-2, with no clear D. The CDR3 is made up of 13 amino acids. Germline-derived CDR1 and CDR2 are SQVTM and ANQGSEA. V was trimmed by 3 bases and J by 6 bases, leaving 14 bases between them. As DNA, the CDR3 is TGCAGCGTTGACCGGTCGGGTTTTAATGGCTACACCTTC. The encoded protein is CSVDRSGFNGYTF.

This chain connects TRBV10-1 to TRBJ2-3; weak D call: TRBD2 (6 bases). The CDR3 consists of 13 residues. Per germline, CDR1 WNHNN and CDR2 SYGVQD (reference sequence). The CDR3 nucleotides read TGCGGGATTGGGGGGAAGTCCACAGATACGCAGTATTTT. Translation gives CGIGGKSTDTQYF.

The gene calls are TRBV19 and TRBJ2-1; D perhaps matches TRBD1 (6 bases). V was shortened by 6 bases and J by 7 bases, with 19 bases between the two germline ends. Germline V gives CDR1 LNHDA, CDR2 SQIVND (reference sequence). This CDR3 has 15 residues. DNA for the CDR3: TGTGCCAGTAGCACAAGGGGGTTCCCCGGGAATGAGCAGTTCTTC. Amino acids: CASSTRGFPGNEQFF.

This clone was counted a single time. This chain joins TRBV28 and TRBJ1-1, with no clear D. V was shortened by 1 base and J by 8 bases, with 14 bases between the two germline ends. Germline-derived CDR1 and CDR2 are MDHEN and SYDVKM. CDR3 length: 14 residues. The CDR3 nucleotides are TGTGCCAGCAGTTTATCAGTTTTGGGCGACGAAGCTTTCTTT. Translation: CASSLSVLGDEAFF. The full variable domain, in which reference TRBV28 and TRBJ1-1 provide the parts outside the CDR3, is DVKVTQSSRYLVKRTGEKVFLECVQDMDHENMFWYRQDPGLGLRLIYFSYDVKMKEKGDIPEGYSVSREKKERFSLILESASTNQTSMYLCASSLSVLGDEAFFGQGTRLTVV.

In this sample, this clone turned up a few times. The rearrangement uses TRBV11-2 and TRBJ2-5, with 7 bases lining up with TRBD2. CDR1 is SGHAT and CDR2 is FQNNGV in the germline V gene. The CDR3 runs to 15 residues. The V gene end was trimmed by 3 bases and the J gene end by 5 bases; junction bases not matched to a gene: 9. CDR3 sequence: CASSFGTTSRETQYF. CDR3 DNA sequence: TGTGCCAGCAGCTTCGGGACTACATCCCGGGAGACCCAGTACTTC.

CDR3 sequence (DNA): TGCGCCAGCAGCGCCGAAGCCACCTACAATGAGCAGTTCTTC. Residues: CASSAEATYNEQFF. This chain connects TRBV5-1 to TRBJ2-1, with D uncertain. The CDR3 length is 14 residues. Germline values: CDR1 SGHRS, CDR2 YFSETQ. V gave up 4 bases and J gave up 2 bases, with 10 bases separating them.

The chain employs TRBV7-3 and TRBJ2-3; maybe TRBD2 (5 bases). The germline gives CDR1 SGHTA, CDR2 FQGTGA. The CDR3 runs to 15 residues. V was trimmed by 5 bases and J by 6 bases, leaving 18 bases between them. The CDR3 here is CASSPSGIGFDTQYF. The CDR3 region has the DNA TGTGCCAGCAGCCCATCCGGGATCGGATTTGATACGCAGTATTTT. The full variable domain, in which reference TRBV7-3 and TRBJ2-3 provide the parts outside the CDR3, is GAGVSQTPSNKVTEKGKYVELRCDPISGHTALYWYRQSLGQGPEFLIYFQGTGAADDSGLPNDRFFAVRPEGSVSTLKIQRTERGDSAVYLCASSPSGIGFDTQYFGPGTRLTVL.

The chain combines TRBV28 with TRBJ1-1; 7 positions match TRBD1. This CDR3 comprises 15 residues. Germline-derived CDR1 and CDR2 are MDHEN and SYDVKM. The J segment lost 0 bases and the V segment lost 6 bases, leaving 7 bases of the junction unmatched. The DNA of the CDR3 is TGTGCCAGCAGCCGAGGACAGGCTATGAACACTGAAGCTTTCTTT. It encodes CASSRGQAMNTEAFF.

This clone was seen once. At one end the junction does not follow the germline gene, possibly because of a read error. The chain couples TRBV19 to TRBJ2-2; D is perhaps TRBD1 (8 bases). CDR1 LNHDA and CDR2 SQIVND come from the germline V gene (reference sequence). This CDR3 contains 19 residues. CDR3 amino acids: CASSSIGGGRGHVTGELFF. CDR3 sequence (DNA): TGTGCCAGCAGTAGTATAGGGGGGGGCAGGGGGCACGTAACCGGGGAGCTGTTTTTT.

The rearrangement uses TRBV29-1 and TRBJ1-1; D is ambiguous. This CDR3 has 12 residues. V shed 4 bases and J shed 3 bases, with 9 bases lying between them. Germline values: CDR1 SQVTM, CDR2 ANQGSEA. CDR3 coding DNA: TGCAGCGTTGTTCCGGGGTACACTGAAGCTTTCTTT. This sequence encodes CSVVPGYTEAFF.

The chain employs TRBV13 and TRBJ2-1, with 11 bases identical to TRBD2. Germline V gene sequence: CDR1 PRHDT, CDR2 FYEKMQ (reference sequence). CDR3 size: 16 residues. The J segment lost 9 bases and the V segment lost 0 bases, leaving 7 bases of the junction unmatched. CDR3 loop: CASSLGQTSGSVEQFF. The CDR3, as DNA: TGTGCCAGCAGCTTAGGGCAAACTAGCGGGAGTGTTGAGCAGTTCTTC.

The chain employs TRBV27 and TRBJ2-4, with 10 bases lining up with TRBD2. This CDR3 region has 14 residues. Unmatched junction bases numbered 5, after V lost 5 bases and J lost 7 bases. Germline lookup yields CDR1 MNHEY and CDR2 SMNVEV (reference sequence). The CDR3 reads CASSALAGVNIQYF. The CDR3 bases are TGTGCCAGCAGTGCGCTAGCGGGAGTGAACATTCAGTACTTC.

CDR3: CSVETSGISYEQYF. The CDR3 coding sequence is TGCAGCGTTGAAACTAGCGGGATAAGCTACGAGCAGTACTTC. The chain links TRBV29-1 to TRBJ2-7; TRBD2 agrees at 10 bases. The CDR3 loop spans 14 amino acids. With 2 bases clipped from V and 3 bases from J, the junction kept 4 bases outside the gene matches. Germline-derived CDR1 and CDR2 are SQVTM and ANQGSEA.

The chain uses TRBV5-1 and TRBJ2-7; a possible D gene is TRBD2 (6 bases). Germline loops: CDR1 SGHRS, CDR2 YFSETQ. V was trimmed by 1 base and J by 3 bases, leaving 11 bases between them. The CDR3 has 14 residues. In DNA form, the CDR3 reads TGCGCCAGCAGCTTGCCCGGGAGTAACTACGAGCAGTACTTC. Translation: CASSLPGSNYEQYF.